The sequence of this TCR beta chain was determined in a study of PD-1 blockade in classical Hodgkin lymphoma. Study summary: Patients were administered nivolumab (3 mg/kg intravenously) every 2 weeks. The study, taken as a whole, reports: Patients were excluded if nivolumab began under 1 year after ASCT (the autologous transplant).

The patients all showed relapse after autologous stem cell transplantation, while their brentuximab vedotin exposure varied. A word on this clone: Antigen specificity is unknown.

Germline V CDR1 and CDR2: SGHTA, FQGTGA. V was shortened by 5 bases and J by 4 bases, with 17 bases between the two germline ends. The CDR3 spans 15 residues. Measured with immunoSEQ multiplex PCR; TCRdb has only the in-frame clones, and not every one. Of 50,000 or so clones listed, around 78% are singletons. Sequencing used peripheral blood mononuclear cells (PBMCs), obtained before the second cycle of nivolumab. This chain uses TRBV7-3 with TRBJ1-1; TRBD1 might be the D (5 bases). This clonotype was obtained from a human donor with classical Hodgkin lymphoma. This CDR3 reads CASSPFHGGVTEAFF. The CDR3, as DNA: TGTGCCAGCAGCCCATTCCACGGGGGGGTCACTGAAGCTTTCTTT. The complete variable domain, with remaining parts taken from reference TRBV7-3 and TRBJ1-1, reads GAGVSQTPSNKVTEKGKYVELRCDPISGHTALYWYRQSLGQGPEFLIYFQGTGAADDSGLPNDRFFAVRPEGSVSTLKIQRTERGDSAVYLCASSPFHGGVTEAFFGQGTRLTVV.